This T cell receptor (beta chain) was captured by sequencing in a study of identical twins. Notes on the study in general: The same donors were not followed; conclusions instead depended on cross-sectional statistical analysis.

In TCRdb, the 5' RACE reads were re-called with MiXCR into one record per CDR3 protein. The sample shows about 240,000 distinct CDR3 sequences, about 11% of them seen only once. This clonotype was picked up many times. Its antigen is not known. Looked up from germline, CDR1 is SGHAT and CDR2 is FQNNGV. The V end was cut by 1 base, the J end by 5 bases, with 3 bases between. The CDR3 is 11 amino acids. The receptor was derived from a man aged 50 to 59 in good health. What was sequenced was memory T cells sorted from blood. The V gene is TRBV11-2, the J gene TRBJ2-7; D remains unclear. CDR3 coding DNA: TGTGCCAGCAGCTTAGTGGACGAGCAGTACTTC. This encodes CASSLVDEQYF.